The entry that follows covers one TCR beta chain sequence. The data originate from a study of preoperative IRX-2 immunotherapy in early breast cancer. Treatment meaning: preoperative locoregional IRX-2 cytokine immunotherapy. Preoperative locoregional IRX-2 cytokine immunotherapy was tested in the phase Ib source study. The CDR3 has 13 amino acids. Trimming cost V 6 bases and J 8 bases; bases outside gene matches: 6. In germline, CDR1 is MNHNY, CDR2 SVGAGI (reference sequence). Profiled with immunoSEQ multiplex PCR; TCRdb holds only in-frame clones, not every one. The profile shows 10,000 to 15,000 clones, approximately 91% of them singletons.

The specimen was taken from a patient treated with IRX-2 immunotherapy. The receptor was isolated from a human donor with breast cancer. V gene TRBV6-6 combines with J gene TRBJ1-3; TRBD1 matches at 8 bases. The CDR3 DNA follows: TGTGCCAGCAGAGAACAGGGGGATCACACCATATATTTT. It yields the protein CASREQGDHTIYF.